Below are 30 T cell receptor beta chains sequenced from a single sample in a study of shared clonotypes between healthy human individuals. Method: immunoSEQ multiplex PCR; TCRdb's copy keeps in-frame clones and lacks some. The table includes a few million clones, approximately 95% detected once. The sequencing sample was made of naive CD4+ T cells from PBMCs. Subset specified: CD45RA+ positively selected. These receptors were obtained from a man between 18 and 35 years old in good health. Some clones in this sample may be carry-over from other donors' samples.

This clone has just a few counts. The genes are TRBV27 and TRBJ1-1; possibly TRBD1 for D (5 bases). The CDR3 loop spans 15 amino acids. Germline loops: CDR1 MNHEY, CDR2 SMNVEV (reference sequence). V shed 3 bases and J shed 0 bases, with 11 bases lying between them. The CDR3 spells CASSFSAGLNTEAFF. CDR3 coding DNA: TGTGCCAGCAGTTTCTCGGCAGGGCTGAACACTGAAGCTTTCTTT.

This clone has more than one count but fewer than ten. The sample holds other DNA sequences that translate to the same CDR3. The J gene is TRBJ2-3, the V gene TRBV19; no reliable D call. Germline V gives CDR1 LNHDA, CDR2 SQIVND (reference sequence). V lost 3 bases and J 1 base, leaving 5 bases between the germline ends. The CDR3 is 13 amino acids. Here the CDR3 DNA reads TGTGCCAGTAGTATTCAGGGCACAGATACGCAGTATTTT. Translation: CASSIQGTDTQYF.

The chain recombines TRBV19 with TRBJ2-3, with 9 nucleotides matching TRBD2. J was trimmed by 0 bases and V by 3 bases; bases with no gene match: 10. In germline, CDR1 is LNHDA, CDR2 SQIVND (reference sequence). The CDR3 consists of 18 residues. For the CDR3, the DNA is TGTGCCAGTAGTATCGCGGGCGGGAGGGCCGCGAGCACAGATACGCAGTATTTT. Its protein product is CASSIAGGRAASTDTQYF.

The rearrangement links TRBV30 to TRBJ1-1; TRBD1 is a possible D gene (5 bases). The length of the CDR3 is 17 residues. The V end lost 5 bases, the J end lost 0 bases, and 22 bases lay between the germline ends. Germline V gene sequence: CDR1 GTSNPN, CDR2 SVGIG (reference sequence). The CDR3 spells CAWDPLYGGTMNTEAFF. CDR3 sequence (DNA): TGTGCCTGGGATCCTCTTTACGGGGGAACCATGAACACTGAAGCTTTCTTT.

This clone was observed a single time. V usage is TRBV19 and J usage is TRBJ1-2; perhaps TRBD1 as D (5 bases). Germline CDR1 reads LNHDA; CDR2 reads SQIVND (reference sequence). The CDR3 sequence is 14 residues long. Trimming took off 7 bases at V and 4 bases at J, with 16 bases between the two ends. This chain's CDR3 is CASTYRDGIYGYTF. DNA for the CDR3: TGTGCCAGTACTTATAGGGACGGGATCTATGGCTACACCTTC.

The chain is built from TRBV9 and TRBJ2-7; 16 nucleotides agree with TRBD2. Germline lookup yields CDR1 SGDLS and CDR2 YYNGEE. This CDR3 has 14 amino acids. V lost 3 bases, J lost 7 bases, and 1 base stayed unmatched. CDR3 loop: CASSGGLAGGEQYF. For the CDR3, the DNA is TGTGCCAGCAGCGGGGGACTAGCGGGAGGGGAGCAGTACTTC.

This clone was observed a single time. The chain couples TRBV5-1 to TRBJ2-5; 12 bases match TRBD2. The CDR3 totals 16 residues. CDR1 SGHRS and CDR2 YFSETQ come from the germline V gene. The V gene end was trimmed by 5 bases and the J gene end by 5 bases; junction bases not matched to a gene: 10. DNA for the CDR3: TGCGCCAGCAGACTAGCGGGAGGTCTCCCTCCGGAGACCCAGTACTTC. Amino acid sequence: CASRLAGGLPPETQYF.

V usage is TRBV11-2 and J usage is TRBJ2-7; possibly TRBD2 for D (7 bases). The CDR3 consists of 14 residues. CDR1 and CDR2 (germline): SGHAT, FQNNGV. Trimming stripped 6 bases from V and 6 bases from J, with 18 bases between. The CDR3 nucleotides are TGTGCCAGCAGACACGACGGGGGGCCGGTCGAGCAGTACTTC. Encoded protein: CASRHDGGPVEQYF.

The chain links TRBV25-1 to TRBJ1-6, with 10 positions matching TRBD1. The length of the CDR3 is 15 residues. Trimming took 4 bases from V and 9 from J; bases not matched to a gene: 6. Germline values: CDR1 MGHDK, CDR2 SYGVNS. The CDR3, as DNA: TGTGCCAGCAGTGGAGGACAGGGGGTTTCTTCACCCCTCCACTTT. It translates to CASSGGQGVSSPLHF.

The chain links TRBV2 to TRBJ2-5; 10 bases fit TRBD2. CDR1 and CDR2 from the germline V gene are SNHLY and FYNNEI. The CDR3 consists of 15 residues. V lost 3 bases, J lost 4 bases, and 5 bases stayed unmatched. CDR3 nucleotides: TGTGCCAGCAGTGAGTCTCTAGCGGGAGTAGAGACCCAGTACTTC. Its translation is CASSESLAGVETQYF.

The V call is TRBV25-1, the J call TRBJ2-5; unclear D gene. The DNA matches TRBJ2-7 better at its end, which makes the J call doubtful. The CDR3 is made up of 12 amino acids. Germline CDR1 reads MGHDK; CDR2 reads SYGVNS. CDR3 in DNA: TGTGCCACCATGAGTCCATCCTACGAGCAGTACTTC. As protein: CATMSPSYEQYF.

The CDR3 nucleotides are TGTGCCAGCAGCACGTTAGCGGGAGGGGTTGGCGGGGAGCTGTTTTTT. It yields the protein CASSTLAGGVGGELFF. This sequence joins TRBV11-2 and TRBJ2-2; 11 bases map to TRBD2. The V gene's germline CDR1 is SGHAT and CDR2 FQNNGV. V lost 5 bases, J lost 7 bases, and 9 bases stayed unmatched. The length of the CDR3 is 16 residues.

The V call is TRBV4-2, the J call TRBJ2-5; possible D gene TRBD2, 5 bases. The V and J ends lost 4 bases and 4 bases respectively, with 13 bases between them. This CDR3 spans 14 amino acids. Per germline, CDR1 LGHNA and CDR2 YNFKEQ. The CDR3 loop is CASSPPGSGETQYF. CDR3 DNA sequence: TGTGCCAGCAGCCCGCCGGGGAGCGGAGAGACCCAGTACTTC.

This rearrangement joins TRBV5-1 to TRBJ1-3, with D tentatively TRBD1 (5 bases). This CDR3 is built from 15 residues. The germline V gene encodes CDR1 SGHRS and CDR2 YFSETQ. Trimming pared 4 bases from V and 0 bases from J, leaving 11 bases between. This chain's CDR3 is CASSRGAPSGNTIYF. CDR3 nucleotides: TGCGCCAGCAGCAGAGGGGCTCCCTCTGGAAACACCATATATTTT.

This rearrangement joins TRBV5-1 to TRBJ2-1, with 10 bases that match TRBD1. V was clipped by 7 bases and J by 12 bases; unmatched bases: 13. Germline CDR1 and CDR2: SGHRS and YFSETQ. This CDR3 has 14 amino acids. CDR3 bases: TGCGCCAGCGAGCAGGGGACAGGGGACTTGGGGCAGTTCTTC. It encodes CASEQGTGDLGQFF.

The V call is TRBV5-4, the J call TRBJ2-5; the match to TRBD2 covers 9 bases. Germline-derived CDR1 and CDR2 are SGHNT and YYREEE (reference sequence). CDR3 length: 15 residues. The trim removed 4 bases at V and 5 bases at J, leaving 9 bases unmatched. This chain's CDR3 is CASSPLLSGRETQYF. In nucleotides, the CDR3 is TGTGCCAGCAGCCCACTCTTAAGCGGGAGGGAGACCCAGTACTTC.

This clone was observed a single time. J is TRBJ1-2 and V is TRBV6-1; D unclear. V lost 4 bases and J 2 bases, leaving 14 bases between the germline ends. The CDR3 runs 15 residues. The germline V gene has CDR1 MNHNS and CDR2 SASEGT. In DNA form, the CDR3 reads TGTGCCAGCAGTGTAACAGTTCTCTTCAACTATGGCTACACCTTC. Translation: CASSVTVLFNYGYTF.

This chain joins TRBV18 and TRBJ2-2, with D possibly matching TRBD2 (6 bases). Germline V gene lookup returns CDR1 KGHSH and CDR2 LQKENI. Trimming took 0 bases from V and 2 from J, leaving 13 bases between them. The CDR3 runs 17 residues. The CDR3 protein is CASSPPGKTSNTGELFF. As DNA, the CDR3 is TGTGCCAGCTCACCACCGGGCAAGACTAGTAACACCGGGGAGCTGTTTTTT.

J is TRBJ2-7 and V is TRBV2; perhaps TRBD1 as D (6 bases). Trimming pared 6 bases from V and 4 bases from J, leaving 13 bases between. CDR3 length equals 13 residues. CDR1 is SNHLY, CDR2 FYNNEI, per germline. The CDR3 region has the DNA TGTGCCAGCAGGGGGCCCAGGGGATACGAGCAGTACTTC. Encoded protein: CASRGPRGYEQYF.

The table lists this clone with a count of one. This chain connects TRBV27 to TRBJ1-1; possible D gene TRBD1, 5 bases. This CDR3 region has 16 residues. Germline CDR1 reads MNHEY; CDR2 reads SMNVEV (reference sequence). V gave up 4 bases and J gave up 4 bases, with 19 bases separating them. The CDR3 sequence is CASSSPWGGPLTEAFF. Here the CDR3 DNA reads TGTGCCAGCAGTTCCCCTTGGGGCGGGCCGCTCACTGAAGCTTTCTTT.

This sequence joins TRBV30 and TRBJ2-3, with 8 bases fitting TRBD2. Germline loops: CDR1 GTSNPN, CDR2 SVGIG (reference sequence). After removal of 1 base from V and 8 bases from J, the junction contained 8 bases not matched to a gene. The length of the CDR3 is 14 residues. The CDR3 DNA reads TGTGCCTGGAGTGACCTAGCGGGTCGGGGTACGCAGTATTTT. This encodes CAWSDLAGRGTQYF.

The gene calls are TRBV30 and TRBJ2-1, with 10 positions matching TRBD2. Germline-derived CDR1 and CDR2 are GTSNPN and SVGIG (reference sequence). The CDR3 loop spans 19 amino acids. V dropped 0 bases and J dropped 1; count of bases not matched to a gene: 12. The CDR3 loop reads CAWSVRASGRFRSYNEQFF. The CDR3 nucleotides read TGTGCCTGGAGTGTACGGGCTAGCGGGAGATTCCGATCCTACAATGAGCAGTTCTTC.

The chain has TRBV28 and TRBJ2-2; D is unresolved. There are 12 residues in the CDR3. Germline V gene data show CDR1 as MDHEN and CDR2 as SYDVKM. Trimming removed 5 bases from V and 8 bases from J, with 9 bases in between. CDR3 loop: CASSQGMGELFF. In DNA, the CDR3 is TGTGCCAGCAGTCAAGGAATGGGGGAGCTGTTTTTT.

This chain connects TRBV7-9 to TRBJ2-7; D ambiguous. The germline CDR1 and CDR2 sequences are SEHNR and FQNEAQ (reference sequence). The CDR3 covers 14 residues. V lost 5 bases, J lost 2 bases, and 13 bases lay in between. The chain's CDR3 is CASSQPIDPYEQYF. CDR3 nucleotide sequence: TGTGCCAGCAGCCAACCCATCGATCCCTACGAGCAGTACTTC.

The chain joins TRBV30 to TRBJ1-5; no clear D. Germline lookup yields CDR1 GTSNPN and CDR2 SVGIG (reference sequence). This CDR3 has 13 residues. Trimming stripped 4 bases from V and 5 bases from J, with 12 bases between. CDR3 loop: CAWNGGLDQPQHF. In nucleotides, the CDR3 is TGTGCCTGGAACGGAGGGTTGGATCAGCCCCAGCATTTT.

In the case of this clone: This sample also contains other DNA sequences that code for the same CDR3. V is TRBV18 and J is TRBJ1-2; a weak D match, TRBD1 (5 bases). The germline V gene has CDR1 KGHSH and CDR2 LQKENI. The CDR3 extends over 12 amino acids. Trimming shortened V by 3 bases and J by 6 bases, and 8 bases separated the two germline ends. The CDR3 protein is CASSPPGDGYTF. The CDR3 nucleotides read TGTGCCAGCTCACCTCCGGGGGATGGCTACACCTTC.

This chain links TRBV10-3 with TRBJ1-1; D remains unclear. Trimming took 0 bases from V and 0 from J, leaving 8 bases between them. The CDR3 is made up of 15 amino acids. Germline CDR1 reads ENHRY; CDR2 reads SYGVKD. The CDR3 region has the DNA TGTGCCATCAGTGAGTCAAAGTCCCTGAACACTGAAGCTTTCTTT. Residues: CAISESKSLNTEAFF.

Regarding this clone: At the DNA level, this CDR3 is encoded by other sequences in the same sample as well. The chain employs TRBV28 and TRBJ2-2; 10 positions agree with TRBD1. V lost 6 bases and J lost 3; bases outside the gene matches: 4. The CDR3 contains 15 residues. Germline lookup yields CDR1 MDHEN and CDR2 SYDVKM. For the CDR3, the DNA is TGTGCCAGCAGCTCGGGACAGGGGTACACCGGGGAGCTGTTTTTT. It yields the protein CASSSGQGYTGELFF.

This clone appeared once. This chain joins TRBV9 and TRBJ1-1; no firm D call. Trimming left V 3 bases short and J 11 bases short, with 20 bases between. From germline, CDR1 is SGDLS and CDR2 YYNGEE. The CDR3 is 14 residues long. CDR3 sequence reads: CASSGPSHTAEAFF. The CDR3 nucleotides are TGTGCCAGCAGCGGCCCCTCCCACACTGCAGAGGCTTTCTTT.

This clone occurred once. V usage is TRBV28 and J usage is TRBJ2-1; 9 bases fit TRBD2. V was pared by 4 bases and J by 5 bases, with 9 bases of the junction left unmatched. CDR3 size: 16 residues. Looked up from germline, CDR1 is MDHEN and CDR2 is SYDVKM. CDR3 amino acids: CASSSSGTSRNNEQFF. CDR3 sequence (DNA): TGTGCCAGCAGTTCCTCCGGGACTAGCAGAAACAATGAGCAGTTCTTC.